The rows below give T cell receptor beta chains drawn from one sample of a study of blood T cell repertoires in COVID-19. Clones were sequenced by immunoSEQ multiplex PCR, and TCRdb holds only the in-frame ones, with some missing. The sample consists of approximately 100,000 clones, over 80% of them appearing once. The sequencing input was peripheral blood. Receptor source: a woman aged 55-69 years with acute or convalescent COVID-19. Each CDR3 is given with its conserved first and last residue. The D gene is left open where the match is weak. Size tells how often a clone was seen (once, few, many) or the class of an expanded clone, and some rows leave it out.

D: TRBD1
V: TRBV7-2
size: once
J: TRBJ2-1
CDR3: CASSPSTGTGGHEQFF
DNA: TGTGCCAGCAGCCCGAGTACCGGGACAGGGGGTCATGAGCAGTTCTTC

D: -
V: TRBV6-6
size: once
J: TRBJ2-1
CDR3: CASTQSGHSYNEQFF
DNA: TGTGCCAGCACTCAAAGTGGACACTCCTACAATGAGCAGTTCTTC

D: -
V: TRBV28
size: once
J: TRBJ1-2
CDR3: CASSLSQYGYTF
DNA: TGTGCCAGCAGTTTAAGCCAATATGGCTACACCTTC

D: TRBD1
V: TRBV29-1
size: -
J: TRBJ2-3
CDR3: CSAPGQGITDTQYF
DNA: TGCAGCGCACCGGGACAGGGGATTACAGATACGCAGTATTTT

D: -
V: TRBV28
size: -
J: TRBJ1-1
CDR3: CASSLSYGGLLAFF
DNA: TGTGCCAGCAGTTTATCATACGGGGGACTTCTAGCTTTCTTT

D: -
V: TRBV11-3
size: -
J: TRBJ2-1
CDR3: CASSSGFSYNEQFF
DNA: TGTGCCAGCAGCTCAGGATTCTCCTACAATGAGCAGTTCTTC

D: -
V: TRBV6-6
size: -
J: TRBJ1-1
CDR3: CASSYSETGPHTEAFF
DNA: TGTGCCAGCAGTTACTCGGAAACAGGCCCCCACACTGAAGCTTTCTTT

D: -
V: TRBV7-9
size: -
J: TRBJ1-1
CDR3: CASSITGTRAFF
DNA: TGTGCCAGCAGCATCACAGGTACCAGGGCTTTCTTT

D: TRBD2
V: TRBV3-1/TRBV3-2
size: -
J: TRBJ2-3
CDR3: CASSQGLAGAQPLQYF
DNA: TGTGCCAGCAGCCAGGGACTAGCGGGAGCTCAGCCGTTGCAGTATTTT

D: TRBD1
V: TRBV11-2
size: -
J: TRBJ1-1
CDR3: CASSFRTGANTEAFF
DNA: TGTGCCAGCAGCTTCCGGACAGGGGCCAACACTGAAGCTTTCTTT

D: -
V: TRBV6-5
size: once
J: TRBJ1-2
CDR3: CASSPLLPPYGYTF
DNA: TGTGCCAGTTCACCCTTGCTACCTCCTTATGGCTACACCTTC

D: TRBD1
V: TRBV7-2
size: -
J: TRBJ1-2
CDR3: CASIEGQALGGYTF
DNA: TGTGCCAGCATAGAAGGACAGGCCCTAGGCGGCTACACCTTC

D: -
V: TRBV24-1
size: -
J: TRBJ1-5
CDR3: CATSDTRGSGQPQHF
DNA: TGTGCCACCAGTGACACCAGGGGTTCTGGGCAGCCCCAGCATTTT

D: TRBD1
V: TRBV2
size: -
J: TRBJ2-3
CDR3: CASTGTGKSDTQYF
DNA: TGTGCCAGCACCGGGACAGGGAAGTCCGATACGCAGTATTTT

D: TRBD2
V: TRBV19
size: -
J: TRBJ2-7
CDR3: CASKGLAGSSGEQYF
DNA: TGTGCCAGTAAGGGACTAGCGGGATCTTCGGGGGAGCAGTACTTC

D: -
V: TRBV7-3
size: -
J: TRBJ1-3
CDR3: CASTGGGPGNTIYF
DNA: TGTGCCAGCACCGGCGGGGGGCCTGGAAACACCATATATTTT

D: TRBD1
V: TRBV18
size: -
J: TRBJ1-1
CDR3: CASSPFREGQGLAAFF
DNA: TGTGCCAGCTCACCATTCCGGGAAGGACAGGGTTTGGCAGCTTTCTTT

D: -
V: TRBV28
size: -
J: TRBJ1-4
CDR3: CASSSPPGKLFF
DNA: TGTGCCAGCAGCTCCCCTCCCGGAAAACTGTTTTTT

D: TRBD2
V: TRBV29-1
size: -
J: TRBJ2-3
CDR3: CSVVLFGRAPAADTQYF
DNA: TGCAGCGTTGTACTTTTCGGGAGGGCCCCCGCGGCAGATACGCAGTATTTT

D: TRBD2
V: TRBV16
size: few
J: TRBJ2-3
CDR3: CASSHRAGGDTQYF
DNA: TGTGCCAGCAGCCATCGGGCGGGGGGAGATACGCAGTATTTT

D: -
V: TRBV19
size: -
J: TRBJ1-5
CDR3: CASSEVPGMSNQPQHF
DNA: TGTGCCAGTAGTGAGGTTCCAGGGATGTCCAATCAGCCCCAGCATTTT

D: TRBD1
V: TRBV11-1
size: -
J: TRBJ2-3
CDR3: CASRQQGTDTQYF
DNA: TGTGCCAGCAGACAACAGGGGACAGATACGCAGTATTTT

D: -
V: TRBV6-6
size: -
J: TRBJ2-2
CDR3: CATDTVGLLLAGELFF
DNA: TGTGCCACCGACACTGTGGGACTTCTCCTTGCCGGGGAGCTGTTTTTT

D: -
V: TRBV18
size: -
J: TRBJ1-2
CDR3: CASSPGHSANYGYTF
DNA: TGTGCCAGCTCACCCGGACACTCAGCTAACTATGGCTACACCTTC

D: -
V: TRBV4-1
size: once
J: TRBJ2-7
CDR3: CASSQNFLSSYEQYF
DNA: TGCGCCAGCAGCCAAAACTTCTTAAGCTCCTACGAGCAGTACTTC

D: TRBD2
V: TRBV5-4
size: once
J: TRBJ2-1
CDR3: CASSTNLGTTYNEQFF
DNA: TGTGCCAGCAGCACCAACCTCGGGACTACTTACAATGAGCAGTTCTTC

D: -
V: TRBV7-2
size: few
J: TRBJ2-1
CDR3: CASSSLGSEQFF
DNA: TGTGCCAGCAGCTCCCTGGGGAGCGAGCAGTTCTTC

D: -
V: TRBV27
size: -
J: TRBJ2-7
CDR3: CASSLGLVGSYEQYF
DNA: TGTGCCAGCAGTTTAGGATTGGTGGGGAGCTACGAGCAGTACTTC

D: TRBD1
V: TRBV6-1
size: -
J: TRBJ1-1
CDR3: CASSELRGLGTEAFF
DNA: TGTGCCAGCAGTGAACTCAGGGGGCTTGGAACTGAAGCTTTCTTT

D: -
V: TRBV7-9
size: -
J: TRBJ2-1
CDR3: CASSLSGTLDNEQFF
DNA: TGTGCCAGCAGCTTATCTGGGACACTTGACAATGAGCAGTTCTTC

D: -
V: TRBV12-5
size: few
J: TRBJ1-5
CDR3: CASGLPPPEMGNQPQHF
DNA: TGTGCTAGTGGTTTGCCCCCACCGGAGATGGGTAATCAGCCCCAGCATTTT

D: TRBD2
V: TRBV4-2
size: -
J: TRBJ2-5
CDR3: CASSQGVPGLGETQYF
DNA: TGTGCCAGCAGCCAAGGAGTTCCAGGACTAGGCGAGACCCAGTACTTC

D: -
V: TRBV7-8
size: -
J: TRBJ1-1
CDR3: CASSLEGRQTEAFF
DNA: TGTGCCAGCAGCTTAGAGGGGAGGCAGACGGAAGCTTTCTTT

D: TRBD1
V: TRBV18
size: -
J: TRBJ2-1
CDR3: CASSPPDRSSQFF
DNA: TGTGCCAGCTCACCACCGGACAGGTCGAGTCAGTTCTTC

D: -
V: TRBV9
size: -
J: TRBJ1-6
CDR3: CASSPQESVGGYNSPLHF
DNA: TGTGCCAGCAGCCCACAGGAGTCCGTGGGGGGCTATAATTCACCCCTCCACTTT

D: -
V: TRBV10-3
size: -
J: TRBJ1-5
CDR3: CAISESEYSNQPQHF
DNA: TGTGCCATCAGCGAGTCTGAGTATAGCAATCAGCCCCAGCATTTT

D: -
V: TRBV10-2
size: -
J: TRBJ1-1
CDR3: CASSERGMNTEAFF
DNA: TGCGCCAGCAGTGAGAGGGGTATGAACACTGAAGCTTTCTTT

D: TRBD2
V: TRBV20-1
size: -
J: TRBJ2-3
CDR3: CSASMTSGVDTQYF
DNA: TGCAGTGCGAGTATGACTAGCGGGGTAGATACGCAGTATTTT

D: -
V: TRBV6-1
size: -
J: TRBJ1-1
CDR3: CASSEAPTGTFF
DNA: TGTGCCAGCAGTGAAGCACCGACAGGAACTTTCTTT

D: -
V: TRBV15
size: -
J: TRBJ2-5
CDR3: CATSRGGAGETQYF
DNA: TGTGCCACCAGCAGAGGGGGAGCAGGAGAGACCCAGTACTTC

D: -
V: TRBV7-2
size: -
J: TRBJ2-7
CDR3: CASSLDRIYEQYF
DNA: TGTGCCAGCAGCTTAGACAGGATCTACGAGCAGTACTTC

D: TRBD1
V: TRBV7-9
size: -
J: TRBJ1-1
CDR3: CASTLQGAGTEAFF
DNA: TGTGCCAGCACCCTACAGGGGGCAGGGACTGAAGCTTTCTTT

D: TRBD2
V: TRBV29-1
size: -
J: TRBJ2-5
CDR3: CSVTLGLAGRETQYF
DNA: TGCAGCGTAACCTTAGGGCTAGCGGGAAGAGAGACCCAGTACTTC

D: -
V: TRBV7-2
size: -
J: TRBJ2-6
CDR3: CASSLRPGANVLTF
DNA: TGTGCCAGCAGCTTGCGCCCTGGGGCCAACGTCCTGACTTTC